The source of this T cell receptor (beta chain) is a study of T cells after yellow fever vaccination. For this clonotype: Its antigen is as yet unknown. Its ends do not fully match the called genes, so a read error is possible.

The authors made TCR cDNA by 5'RACE template switching, adding a universal primer site and UMIs. Each CDR3 protein gets one entry after TCRdb re-called the 5' RACE reads with MiXCR. The sample records a few hundred thousand distinct CDR3 sequences, 6.2% being singletons. Germline V CDR1 and CDR2: MNHEY, SVGEGT. The CDR3 sequence is 15 residues long. Study conclusions and caveats: Weaker overall, the secondary response nonetheless peaked faster (day 5 versus 15). Abundant bulk-derived clonotypes could contaminate FACS-sorted repertoires.

J is TRBJ2-5 and V is TRBV6-2 or TRBV6-3, with 12 bases fitting TRBD2. Sequences were derived from PBMCs, sampled 5 days after the yellow fever booster vaccination. This sequence originates from a man between 25 and 39 years old who received the YFV17D yellow fever vaccine. DNA of the CDR3: TGTGCCAGCAGCCCGGGACTAGCGGGTGTGGAGATCCAGTACTTC. Its protein is CASSPGLAGVEIQYF.